Below are 6 T cell receptor beta chains sequenced from a single sample in a study of human T cells and chemical hapten exposure. TCRdb called the RACE reads again in MiXCR, with one record for every CDR3 protein. There are about 80,000 distinct CDR3 sequences in the sample; about 15% occur only once, and roughly 4.6% lies in the top ten. Time point denoted: pre-sensitization, week 0. Described treatment: therapeutic diphenylcyclopropenone sensitization with weekly scalp DPC. The starting material was whole blood, obtained in connection with sensitization to the hapten diphenylcyclopropenone (DPC). The receptors stem from a woman between 45 and 65 years old with alopecia areata. Some clones in this sample may be carry-over from other donors' samples.

This clonotype was counted many times. The chain uses TRBV29-1 and TRBJ2-1; D is unresolved. The length of the CDR3 is 13 residues. Trimming took 3 bases from V and 4 from J, leaving 10 bases between them. From germline, CDR1 is SQVTM and CDR2 ANQGSEA. CDR3 region: CSVEVTPYNEQFF. In DNA form, the CDR3 reads TGCAGCGTTGAGGTCACACCTTACAATGAGCAGTTCTTC.

The chain combines TRBV6-2 or TRBV6-3 with TRBJ2-1; possibly TRBD2 for D (5 bases). V lost 6 bases, J lost 6 bases, and 12 bases lay in between. The CDR3 sequence is 13 residues long. The germline V gene has CDR1 MNHEY and CDR2 SVGEGT. This chain's CDR3 is CASRGSAINEQFF. The CDR3 DNA sequence: TGTGCCAGCAGGGGTAGCGCAATCAATGAGCAGTTCTTC.

This clonotype has a handful of counts. V and J are TRBV7-9 and TRBJ2-4; D possibly corresponds to TRBD2 (5 bases). With 3 bases removed from V and 6 bases from J, the gap between germline ends came to 9 bases. Germline V gene lookup returns CDR1 SEHNR and CDR2 FQNEAQ (reference sequence). This CDR3 spans 13 amino acids. DNA for the CDR3: TGTGCCAGCAGCTTGCCTGGAGGAAACATTCAGTACTTC. This sequence encodes CASSLPGGNIQYF.

As for this clonotype: This CDR3 fails to terminate in the conserved phenylalanine or tryptophan, so it likely reflects a read error. This chain uses TRBV29-1 with TRBJ2-4; 8 bases fit TRBD1. The CDR3 is made up of 17 amino acids. Looked up from germline, CDR1 is SQVTM and CDR2 is ANQGSEA. Trimming at V came to 6 bases and at J to 3 bases, leaving 16 bases not matched to a gene. CDR3 amino acids: CSVANRTGPLDKNIQYL. The CDR3 DNA sequence: TGCAGCGTAGCAAACCGGACAGGGCCGTTGGACAAAAACATTCAGTACTTA.

The V call is TRBV6-5, the J call TRBJ1-1; 7 nucleotides align to TRBD1. The CDR3 runs to 13 residues. The ends lost 4 bases at V and 7 bases at J; junction bases unmatched: 6. Germline-derived CDR1 and CDR2 are MNHEY and SVGAGI. CDR3 protein: CASSSLDRDEAFF. The CDR3 bases are TGTGCCAGCAGTTCCCTCGACAGGGATGAAGCTTTCTTT.

This clonotype was detected a few times. CDR3 sequence: CASSLWQENIQYF. The CDR3, as DNA: TGTGCCAGCAGCTTGTGGCAGGAAAACATTCAGTACTTC. This rearrangement joins TRBV5-5 to TRBJ2-4, with D hard to call. The CDR3 length is 13 residues. Trimming stripped 1 base from V and 5 bases from J, with 7 bases between. Germline V gives CDR1 SGHKS, CDR2 YYEKEE (reference sequence).